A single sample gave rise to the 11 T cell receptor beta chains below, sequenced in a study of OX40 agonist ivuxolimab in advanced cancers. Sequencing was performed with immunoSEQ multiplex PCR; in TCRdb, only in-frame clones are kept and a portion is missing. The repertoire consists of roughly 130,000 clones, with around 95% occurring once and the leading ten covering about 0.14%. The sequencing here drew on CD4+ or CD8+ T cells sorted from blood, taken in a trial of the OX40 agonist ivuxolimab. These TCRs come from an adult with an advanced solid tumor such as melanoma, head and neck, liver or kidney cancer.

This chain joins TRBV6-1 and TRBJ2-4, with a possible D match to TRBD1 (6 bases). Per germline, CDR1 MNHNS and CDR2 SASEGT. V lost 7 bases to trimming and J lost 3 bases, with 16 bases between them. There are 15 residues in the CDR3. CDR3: CASIKNRDNKNIQYF. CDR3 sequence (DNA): TGTGCCAGCATTAAAAACCGGGACAACAAAAACATTCAGTACTTC.

The CDR3 protein is CASSWDREGQPQHF. Written as DNA, the CDR3 is TGTGCCAGCAGTTGGGACAGGGAAGGTCAGCCCCAGCATTTT. The chain is built from TRBV28 and TRBJ1-5; 9 nucleotides match TRBD1. The CDR3 covers 14 residues. The germline V gene has CDR1 MDHEN and CDR2 SYDVKM. Trimming took 4 bases from V and 6 from J; bases not matched to a gene: 4.

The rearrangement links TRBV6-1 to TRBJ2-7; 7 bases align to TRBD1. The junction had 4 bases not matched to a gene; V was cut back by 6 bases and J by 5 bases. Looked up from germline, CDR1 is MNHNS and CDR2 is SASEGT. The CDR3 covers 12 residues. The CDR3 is CASRTGNNEQYF. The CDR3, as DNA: TGTGCCAGCAGGACAGGGAATAACGAGCAGTACTTC.

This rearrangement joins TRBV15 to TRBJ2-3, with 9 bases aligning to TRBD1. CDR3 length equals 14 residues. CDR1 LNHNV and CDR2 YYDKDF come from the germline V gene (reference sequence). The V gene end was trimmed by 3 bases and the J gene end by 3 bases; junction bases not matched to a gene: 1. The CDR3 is CATSRGTGTDTQYF. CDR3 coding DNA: TGTGCCACCAGCAGGGGGACAGGGACAGATACGCAGTATTTT.

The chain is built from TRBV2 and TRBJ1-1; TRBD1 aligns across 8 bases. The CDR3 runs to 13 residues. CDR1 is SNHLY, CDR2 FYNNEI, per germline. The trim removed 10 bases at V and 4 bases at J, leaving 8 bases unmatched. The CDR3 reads CATNPDRVTEAFF. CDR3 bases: TGTGCCACCAATCCGGACAGGGTCACTGAAGCTTTCTTT.

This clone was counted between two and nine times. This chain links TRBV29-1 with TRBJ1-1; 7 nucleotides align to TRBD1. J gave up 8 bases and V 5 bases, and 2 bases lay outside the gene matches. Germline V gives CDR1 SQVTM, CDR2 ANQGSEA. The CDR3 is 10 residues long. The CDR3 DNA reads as TGCAGCGTTCAGGACAGGGAAGCTTTCTTT. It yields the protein CSVQDREAFF. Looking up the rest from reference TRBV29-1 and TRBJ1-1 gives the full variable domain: SAVISQKPSRDICQRGTSLTIQCQVDSQVTMMFWYRQQPGQSLTLIATANQGSEATYESGFVIDKFPISRPNLTFSTLTVSNMSPEDSSIYLCSVQDREAFFGQGTRLTVV.

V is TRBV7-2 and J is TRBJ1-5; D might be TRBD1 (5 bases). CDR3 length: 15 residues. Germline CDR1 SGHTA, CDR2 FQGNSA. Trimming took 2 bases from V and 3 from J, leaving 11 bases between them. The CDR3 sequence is CASSLIPGANQPQHF. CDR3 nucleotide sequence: TGTGCCAGCAGCTTAATCCCCGGGGCCAATCAGCCCCAGCATTTT.

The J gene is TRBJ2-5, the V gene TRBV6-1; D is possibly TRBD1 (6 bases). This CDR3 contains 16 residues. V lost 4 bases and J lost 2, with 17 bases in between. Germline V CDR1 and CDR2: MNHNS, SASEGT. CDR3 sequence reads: CASSVDYRGLQETQYF. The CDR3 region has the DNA TGTGCCAGCAGTGTCGACTATAGGGGGTTACAAGAGACCCAGTACTTC.

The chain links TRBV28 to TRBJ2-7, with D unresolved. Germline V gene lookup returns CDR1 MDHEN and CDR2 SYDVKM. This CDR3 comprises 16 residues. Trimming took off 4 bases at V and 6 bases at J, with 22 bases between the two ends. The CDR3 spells CASSSTSPAGTFEQYF. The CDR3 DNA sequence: TGTGCCAGCAGTTCGACCTCTCCGGCAGGAACGTTCGAGCAGTACTTC.

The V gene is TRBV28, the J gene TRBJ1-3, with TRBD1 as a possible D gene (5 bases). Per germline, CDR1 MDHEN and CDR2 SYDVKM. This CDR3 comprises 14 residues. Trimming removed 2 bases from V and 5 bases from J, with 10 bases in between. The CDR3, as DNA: TGTGCCAGCAGTTTACTGGGGGAGAGAAACACCATATATTTT. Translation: CASSLLGERNTIYF.

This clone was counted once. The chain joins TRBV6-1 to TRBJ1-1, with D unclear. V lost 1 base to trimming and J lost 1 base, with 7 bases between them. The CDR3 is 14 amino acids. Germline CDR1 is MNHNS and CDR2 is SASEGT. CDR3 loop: CASSEVWTNTEAFF. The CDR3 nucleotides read TGTGCCAGCAGTGAAGTGTGGACGAACACTGAAGCTTTCTTT.